This T cell receptor (beta chain) appears in the sequencing data of a study of beta chain features in type 1 diabetes. The whole isolated RNA underwent reverse transcription, so sequencing captured expressed TCRB transcripts. This table comes from immunoSEQ multiplex PCR, and its TCRdb copy is limited to in-frame clones, with some not included. Of roughly 500,000 clones listed, 30% were seen once; the top ten hold 0.05% to 0.065%. This CDR3 is 14 amino acids long. The germline CDR1 and CDR2 sequences are SQVTM and ANQGSEA. V dropped 4 bases and J dropped 5 bases, with 14 bases sitting between them. The chain combines TRBV29-1 with TRBJ2-2; tentative D call: TRBD1 (5 bases). The sample consisted of naive CD4+ T cells from blood. This TCR was sampled from a man between 18 and 29 years old in good health. CDR3 coding DNA: TGCAGCGTTGCCCCTCCCCCAGGGACCGGGGAGCTGTTTTTT. Protein product: CSVAPPPGTGELFF.